This TCR beta chain stems from a study of identical twins. Study-wide points: The study reached conclusions through statistical analysis that was cross-sectional, not following the same donors. Twins shared out-of-frame alpha sequences with excess low generation probability. Partial confounding of zero-insertion analyses by invariant MAIT and iNKT cells was possible.

One entry per CDR3 protein, called by TCRdb with MiXCR from the 5' RACE reads. The sample lists approximately 680,000 distinct CDR3 sequences; under 8.5% were seen once. Points on this clonotype: Its antigen is currently unknown.

These data were likewise used in another study, on yellow fever vaccine responses in identical twins. That investigation notes: Twins reportedly had a vaccine T cell response that seemed partly convergent, partly personalized.

This clonotype was sampled from a woman aged 18-35 years in good health. Sequencing was performed on PBMCs.

The CDR3 DNA reads as TGTGCCAGCAGCTTGTCCATGGGGCAAGAGACCCAGTACTTC. Protein product: CASSLSMGQETQYF. V gene TRBV12-3 or TRBV12-4 combines with J gene TRBJ2-5; no clear D. Trimming shortened V by 6 bases and J by 2 bases, and 13 bases separated the two germline ends. The CDR3 is 14 residues long.